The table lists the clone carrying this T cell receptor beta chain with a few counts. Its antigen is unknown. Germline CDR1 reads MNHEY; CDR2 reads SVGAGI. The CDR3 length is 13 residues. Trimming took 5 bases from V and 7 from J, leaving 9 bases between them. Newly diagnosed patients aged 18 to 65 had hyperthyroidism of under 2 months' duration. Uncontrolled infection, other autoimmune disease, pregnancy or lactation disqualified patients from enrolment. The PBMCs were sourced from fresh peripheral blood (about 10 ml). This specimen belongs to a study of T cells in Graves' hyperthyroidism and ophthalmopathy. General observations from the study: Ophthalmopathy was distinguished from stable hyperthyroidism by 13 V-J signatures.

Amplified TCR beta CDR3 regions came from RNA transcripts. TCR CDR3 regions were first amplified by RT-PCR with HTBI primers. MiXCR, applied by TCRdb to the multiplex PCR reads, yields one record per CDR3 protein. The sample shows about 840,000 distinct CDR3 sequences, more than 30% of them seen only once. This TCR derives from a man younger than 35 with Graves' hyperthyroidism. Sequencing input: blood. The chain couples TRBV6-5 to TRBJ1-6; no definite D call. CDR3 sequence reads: CASSEIQNSPLHF. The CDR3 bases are TGTGCCAGCAGTGAGATCCAGAATTCACCCCTCCACTTT.